A single sample gave rise to the 19 T cell receptor beta chains below, sequenced in a study of molecular identifiers for immune sequencing clone quantification. TCRdb reprocessed the PCR reads with MiXCR, giving one entry per CDR3 protein. The sample lists approximately 500,000 distinct CDR3 sequences, around 23% occurring once. Sequencing was done on a sample of naive CD8+ T cells from blood, with Jurkat cell RNA spiked in. The subset was: FACS-sorted CD8+CD4-CCR7+CD45RA+ naive T cells. Receptor source: a human donor in good health. Some libraries in this study had Jurkat cell RNA spiked in.

Concerning this clonotype: A much bigger clone sits one base away, suggesting this may be a read error. V usage is TRBV29-1 and J usage is TRBJ1-2, with a tentative D call TRBD1 (5 bases). Germline CDR1 is SQVTM and CDR2 is ANQGSEA. The CDR3 runs 15 residues. Trimming shortened V by 0 bases and J by 6 bases, and 17 bases separated the two germline ends. CDR3 sequence (DNA): TGCAGCGTTGAAGAGGGGTTAGGGGTAGACCATGGCTACACCTTC. This gives the protein CSVEEGLGVDHGYTF.

This clonotype has ten or more counts. This chain links TRBV25-1 with TRBJ2-5; D unresolved. The V end lost 4 bases, the J end lost 4 bases, and 4 bases lay between the germline ends. This CDR3 region has 11 residues. Germline loops: CDR1 MGHDK, CDR2 SYGVNS. CDR3 DNA sequence: TGTGCCAGCAGTGTTCCAGAGACCCAGTACTTC. This sequence encodes CASSVPETQYF.

This chain joins TRBV11-2 and TRBJ2-1, with D possibly TRBD2 on 5 matching bases. This CDR3 region has 16 residues. The germline V and J ends were trimmed by 3 bases and 0 bases, with 12 bases remaining between them. The germline V gene encodes CDR1 SGHAT and CDR2 FQNNGV. This chain's CDR3 is CASSFLMGSSYNEQFF. The CDR3 DNA sequence: TGTGCCAGCAGCTTCCTTATGGGGAGCTCCTACAATGAGCAGTTCTTC.

This clonotype was seen only a few times. The chain carries TRBV23-1 and TRBJ2-2; 13 bases are shared with TRBD2. TRBV23-1 is sorted into the ORF group, with uncertain function. Trimming cost V 0 bases and J 1 base; bases outside gene matches: 8. The CDR3 sequence is 20 residues long. Here the CDR3 reads CASSQSIRLAGGRNTGELFF. The CDR3 region has the DNA TGCGCCAGCAGTCAATCGATTCGACTAGCGGGGGGTCGGAACACCGGGGAGCTGTTTTTT.

This clonotype was counted a few times. The V and J genes are TRBV12-5 and TRBJ1-2; D remains unclear. In germline, CDR1 is LGHNT, CDR2 FRNRAP. The CDR3 has 15 residues. V was pared by 2 bases and J by 1 base, with 11 bases between. CDR3 sequence: CASGLSVGGNYGYTF. The CDR3 coding sequence is TGTGCTAGTGGTTTGTCCGTTGGTGGTAACTATGGCTACACCTTC.

The chain has TRBV19 and TRBJ2-1; 8 nucleotides agree with TRBD1. CDR3 length: 11 amino acids. From germline, CDR1 is LNHDA and CDR2 SQIVND (reference sequence). Germline trimming cut 6 bases from V and 15 bases from J; bases unmatched to any gene: 7. This CDR3 is CASSPGQGLFF. CDR3 nucleotides: TGTGCCAGTAGCCCAGGACAGGGCCTGTTCTTC.

This clonotype was observed many times. The J gene is TRBJ2-7, the V gene TRBV6-6, with D tentatively TRBD2 (5 bases). Germline lookup yields CDR1 MNHNY and CDR2 SVGAGI (reference sequence). Trimming pared 3 bases from V and 0 bases from J, leaving 9 bases between. The CDR3 contains 14 residues. The CDR3 DNA reads as TGTGCCAGCAGTTATAGGGAGAGCTCCTACGAGCAGTACTTC. Amino acid sequence: CASSYRESSYEQYF.

The chain combines TRBV6-5 with TRBJ2-1; no clear D. CDR3 length: 13 residues. Trimming pared 0 bases from V and 10 bases from J, leaving 10 bases between. The germline CDR1 and CDR2 sequences are MNHEY and SVGAGI. The CDR3 nucleotides read TGTGCCAGCAGTTACTCCTCCCCCCCCGAGCAGTTCTTC. It translates to CASSYSSPPEQFF.

This sequence joins TRBV12-3 or TRBV12-4 and TRBJ2-5; D is uncertain. V gave up 4 bases and J gave up 3 bases, with 9 bases separating them. CDR3 length: 13 residues. CDR3 coding DNA: TGTGCCAGCAGTTCCGGCGAGGAAGAGACCCAGTACTTC. It is translated as CASSSGEEETQYF.

The chain employs TRBV30 and TRBJ2-2; D remains ambiguous. The V gene's germline CDR1 is GTSNPN and CDR2 SVGIG (reference sequence). With 0 bases removed from V and 6 bases from J, the gap between germline ends came to 8 bases. There are 13 residues in the CDR3. CDR3 sequence reads: CAWSVGIPGELFF. The CDR3 bases are TGTGCCTGGAGTGTGGGAATCCCCGGGGAGCTGTTTTTT.

This clonotype was recorded at least ten times. V usage is TRBV20-1 and J usage is TRBJ2-7; perhaps TRBD1 as D (5 bases). Trimming removed 6 bases from V and 3 bases from J, with 9 bases in between. Germline CDR1 DFQATT, CDR2 SNEGSKA (reference sequence). The CDR3 totals 11 residues. CDR3 DNA sequence: TGCAGTGCCCGACAGAGCTACGAGCAGTACTTC. Translation gives CSARQSYEQYF.

The chain links TRBV19 to TRBJ2-5; 8 nucleotides line up with TRBD1. J was trimmed by 5 bases and V by 4 bases; bases with no gene match: 6. CDR3 length equals 14 residues. Per the germline V gene, CDR1 is LNHDA and CDR2 is SQIVND (reference sequence). In DNA, the CDR3 is TGTGCCAGTAGTAGGACAGGGATGGACGAGACCCAGTACTTC. This sequence encodes CASSRTGMDETQYF.

Turning to this clonotype: This may be a read error, as it is one base from a much larger clone. The V and J genes are TRBV19 and TRBJ2-7; D not certain. CDR1 and CDR2 from the germline V gene are LNHDA and SQIVND (reference sequence). The CDR3 loop spans 13 amino acids. CDR3 sequence (DNA): TGTGCCAGTGCCGTGGGCCCATCAGCCGAGCGGTACTTC. This translates into CASAVGPSAERYF.

In this sample, this clonotype turned up a few times. CDR3 residues: CASSTGGADTQYF. The CDR3 DNA reads TGTGCCAGCAGCACTGGGGGGGCAGATACGCAGTATTTT. This sequence joins TRBV5-6 and TRBJ2-3; 7 bases are a match to TRBD2. J gave up 4 bases and V 4 bases, and 3 bases lay outside the gene matches. This CDR3 spans 13 amino acids. Germline CDR1 SGHDT, CDR2 YYEEEE.

This clonotype was recorded a few times. The CDR3 DNA reads as TGTGCCAGCAGCTCACGGGACATCGCGCGCACAGATACGCAGTATTTT. Its translation: CASSSRDIARTDTQYF. This chain joins TRBV7-9 and TRBJ2-3; D is possibly TRBD1 (6 bases). The germline CDR1 and CDR2 sequences are SEHNR and FQNEAQ (reference sequence). CDR3 length equals 16 residues. The V and J ends lost 4 bases and 1 base respectively, with 15 bases between them.

This chain uses TRBV7-9 with TRBJ2-3; 13 nucleotides line up with TRBD2. V lost 1 base to trimming and J lost 2 bases; unmatched junction nucleotides: 3. CDR3 length equals 17 residues. Germline V gene lookup returns CDR1 SEHNR and CDR2 FQNEAQ (reference sequence). The CDR3 sequence: CASSLGTSGGYTDTQYF. The CDR3 DNA reads as TGTGCCAGCAGCTTAGGGACTAGCGGGGGATACACAGATACGCAGTATTTT.

This clonotype was seen ten or more times. The chain has TRBV29-1 and TRBJ2-7; TRBD2 aligns across 9 bases. This CDR3 comprises 16 residues. V dropped 0 bases and J dropped 2; count of bases not matched to a gene: 8. Germline CDR1 is SQVTM and CDR2 is ANQGSEA. The CDR3 DNA is TGCAGCGTTGAAGAGGTTCTAGCGGGGATGACCTACGAGCAGTACTTC. Protein product: CSVEEVLAGMTYEQYF.

The J gene is TRBJ2-1, the V gene TRBV20-1; 7 bases align to TRBD2. This CDR3 spans 15 amino acids. V lost 2 bases and J lost 4; bases outside the gene matches: 8. Germline V lookup: CDR1 DFQATT, CDR2 SNEGSKA (reference sequence). The CDR3 loop is CSARWELASYNEQFF. The CDR3, as DNA: TGCAGTGCTAGATGGGAACTAGCGAGTTACAATGAGCAGTTCTTC.

V is TRBV20-1 and J is TRBJ2-1, with TRBD2 matching 10 bases. The V and J ends lost 6 bases and 6 bases, in that order; junction bases with no gene match: 5. Germline CDR1 DFQATT, CDR2 SNEGSKA (reference sequence). CDR3 length: 13 residues. CDR3 loop: CSASGTSANEQFF. The DNA for the CDR3 is TGCAGTGCATCGGGGACTAGCGCCAATGAGCAGTTCTTC.